This TCR beta chain stems from a study of T cells after posttransplantation cyclophosphamide. General study points: Skin or GI-infiltrating T cells shared few TRB sequences with blood. Donor-recipient repertoire similarity was low at 1-2 months, rising over year one.

Sequencing was performed with immunoSEQ multiplex PCR; in TCRdb, only in-frame clones are kept and a portion is missing. This table has 31,000 or so clones, 75% to 95% appearing once. The naive gate required viable CD3+CD4+ or CD3+CD8+ cells with CCR7+CD45RA+CD45RO-CD95-CD27+CD28+ phenotype. This related bone marrow graft donor gave peripheral blood on the day of marrow donation. Germline CDR1 is ENHRY and CDR2 is SYGVKD. The CDR3 loop spans 14 amino acids. The V gene end was trimmed by 6 bases and the J gene end by 3 bases; junction bases not matched to a gene: 2. As for this clone: Antigen specificity is unknown.

The material sequenced was naive CD4+ T cells sorted from PBMCs. The clonotype originates from a woman aged 60-75 years in good health, CMV-negative, and a related stem cell transplant donor. The chain combines TRBV10-3 with TRBJ2-2, with TRBD1 identical over 9 bases. The CDR3, as DNA: TGTGCCATCAGGCGACAGGGGGACACCGGGGAGCTGTTTTTT. Its protein product is CAIRRQGDTGELFF.